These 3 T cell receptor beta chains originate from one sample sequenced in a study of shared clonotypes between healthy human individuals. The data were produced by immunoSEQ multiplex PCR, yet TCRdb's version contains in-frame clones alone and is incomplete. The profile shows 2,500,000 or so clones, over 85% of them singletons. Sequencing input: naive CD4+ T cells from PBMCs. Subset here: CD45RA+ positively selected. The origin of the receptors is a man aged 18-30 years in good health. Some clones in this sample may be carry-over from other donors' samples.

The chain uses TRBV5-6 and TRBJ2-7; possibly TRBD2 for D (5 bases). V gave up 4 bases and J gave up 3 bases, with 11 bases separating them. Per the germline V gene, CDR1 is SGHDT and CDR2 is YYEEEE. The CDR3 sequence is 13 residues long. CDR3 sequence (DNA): TGTGCCAGCAGCCGACCACGGGGCTACGAGCAGTACTTC. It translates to CASSRPRGYEQYF.

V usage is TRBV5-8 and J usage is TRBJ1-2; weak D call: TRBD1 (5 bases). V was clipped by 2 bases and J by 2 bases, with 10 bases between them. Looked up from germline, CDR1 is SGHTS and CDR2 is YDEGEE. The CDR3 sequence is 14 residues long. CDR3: CASSFRASNYGYTF. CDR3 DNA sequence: TGTGCCAGCAGCTTCAGGGCCTCGAACTATGGCTACACCTTC. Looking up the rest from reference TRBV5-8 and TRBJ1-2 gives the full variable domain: EAGVTQSPTHLIKTRGQQATLRCSPISGHTSVYWYQQALGLGLQFLLWYDEGEERNRGNFPPRFSGRQFPNYSSELNVNALELEDSALYLCASSFRASNYGYTFGSGTRLTVV.

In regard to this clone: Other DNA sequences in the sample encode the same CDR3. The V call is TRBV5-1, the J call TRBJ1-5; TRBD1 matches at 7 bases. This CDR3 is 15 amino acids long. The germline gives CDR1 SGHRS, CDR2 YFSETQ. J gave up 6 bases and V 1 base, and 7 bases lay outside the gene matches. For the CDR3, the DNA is TGCGCCAGCAGCTTGTCGGCAGGGGGTCGTCAGCCCCAGCATTTT. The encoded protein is CASSLSAGGRQPQHF. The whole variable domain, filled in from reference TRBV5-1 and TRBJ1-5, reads KAGVTQTPRYLIKTRGQQVTLSCSPISGHRSVSWYQQTPGQGLQFLFEYFSETQRNKGNFPGRFSGRQFSNSRSEMNVSTLELGDSALYLCASSLSAGGRQPQHFGDGTRLSIL.